Each of the 12 T cell receptor beta chains below was sequenced from the same sample in a study of shared clonotypes between healthy human individuals (dated by TCRdb to 2018 to 2020). Libraries were built with the immunoSEQ multiplex PCR assay. TCRdb limited this immuneACCESS table to in-frame rearrangements with V and J called. A share of clones is missing; checked studies link under half to unresolved V genes, and the rest is unexplained. The sample table contains around 1.6 million clones; only one count was recorded for approximately 98% of them. Approximately 0.45% of the sample is taken by the ten largest. Sequenced material: naive CD4+ T cells sorted from blood. The cell subset or site label for this specimen denotes: CD45RA+ positively selected. Source of these receptors: a man aged 30 to 45 in good health.

This chain connects TRBV9 to TRBJ2-1; the match to TRBD1 covers 8 bases. Germline values: CDR1 SGDLS, CDR2 YYNGEE. V lost 2 bases, J lost 0 bases, and 1 base stayed unmatched. The CDR3 has 15 residues. The CDR3 DNA reads as TGTGCCAGCAGCGTTCAGGGGGCCTCCTACAATGAGCAGTTCTTC. It encodes CASSVQGASYNEQFF.

V is TRBV28 and J is TRBJ1-5, with no clear D. The CDR3 has 15 residues. CDR1 and CDR2 from the germline V gene are MDHEN and SYDVKM. The ends were cut back, 7 bases at V and 2 bases at J, with 15 bases in the middle. The CDR3: CASTRAGSGNQPQHF. CDR3 sequence (DNA): TGTGCCAGCACCCGAGCGGGGTCGGGCAATCAGCCCCAGCATTTT. The full variable domain, completed using reference TRBV28 and TRBJ1-5, is DVKVTQSSRYLVKRTGEKVFLECVQDMDHENMFWYRQDPGLGLRLIYFSYDVKMKEKGDIPEGYSVSREKKERFSLILESASTNQTSMYLCASTRAGSGNQPQHFGDGTRLSIL.

This chain joins TRBV28 and TRBJ1-5; 12 bases map to TRBD1. The CDR3 length is 16 residues. Germline V gene lookup returns CDR1 MDHEN and CDR2 SYDVKM. Germline trimming cut 6 bases from V and 0 bases from J; bases unmatched to any gene: 3. CDR3 sequence: CASRGTGGYSNQPQHF. Here the CDR3 DNA reads TGTGCCAGCAGGGGGACAGGGGGCTATAGCAATCAGCCCCAGCATTTT.

The chain carries TRBV28 and TRBJ2-7; D is undetermined. Germline V gene sequence: CDR1 MDHEN, CDR2 SYDVKM. CDR3 length: 14 residues. Trimming shortened V by 5 bases and J by 6 bases, and 17 bases separated the two germline ends. CDR3 DNA: TGTGCCAGCAGTCCACCTGTCCCTTCTCCCGAGCAGTACTTC. It translates to CASSPPVPSPEQYF.

The V gene is TRBV10-3, the J gene TRBJ1-4; maybe TRBD1 (5 bases). The CDR3 loop spans 15 amino acids. V was pared by 0 bases and J by 10 bases, with 15 bases between. Germline V gene sequence: CDR1 ENHRY, CDR2 SYGVKD. CDR3 sequence (DNA): TGTGCCATCAGTGAGTCGGGCAGGGAATTTGGAAAACTGTTTTTT. As protein: CAISESGREFGKLFF.

The CDR3 loop reads CASSIGQGPFYEQYF. The CDR3 bases are TGTGCCAGTAGTATAGGACAGGGGCCTTTCTACGAGCAGTACTTC. The V call is TRBV19, the J call TRBJ2-7; the match to TRBD1 covers 8 bases. The length of the CDR3 is 15 residues. V was clipped by 1 base and J by 3 bases; unmatched bases: 5. Germline-derived CDR1 and CDR2 are LNHDA and SQIVND (reference sequence). Drawing the rest from reference TRBV19 and TRBJ2-7, the complete variable domain is DGGITQSPKYLFRKEGQNVTLSCEQNLNHDAMYWYRQDPGQGLRLIYYSQIVNDFQKGDIAEGYSVSREKKESFPLTVTSAQKNPTAFYLCASSIGQGPFYEQYFGPGTRLTVT.

This chain joins TRBV6-5 and TRBJ2-5; D may be TRBD1 (6 bases). The length of the CDR3 is 15 residues. V lost 4 bases and J 4 bases, leaving 16 bases between the germline ends. Germline CDR1 is MNHEY and CDR2 is SVGAGI. CDR3 sequence: CASSFFTGSAETQYF. DNA for the CDR3: TGTGCCAGCAGTTTCTTTACAGGGTCGGCAGAGACCCAGTACTTC.

The V and J genes are TRBV19 and TRBJ2-1; 11 bases agree with TRBD2. Germline loops: CDR1 LNHDA, CDR2 SQIVND (reference sequence). CDR3 length equals 17 residues. The junction had 6 bases not matched to a gene; V was cut back by 5 bases and J by 0 bases. CDR3 in amino acids: CASSFRTSGRSYNEQFF. The CDR3 DNA reads TGTGCCAGTAGTTTCCGGACTAGCGGGCGCTCCTACAATGAGCAGTTCTTC.

The V call is TRBV15, the J call TRBJ2-7; either TRBD1 or TRBD2 may supply D (5 bases each). This CDR3 region has 15 residues. Trimming shortened V by 4 bases and J by 12 bases, and 25 bases separated the two germline ends. Looked up from germline, CDR1 is LNHNV and CDR2 is YYDKDF (reference sequence). The CDR3 coding sequence is TGTGCCACCAGCAATGGGGACGGGTATTCGGGTAGTCTGTACTTC. This gives the protein CATSNGDGYSGSLYF.

The chain joins TRBV9 to TRBJ2-6; TRBD1 matches 10 bases. V shed 3 bases, J shed 2 bases, and the junction held 11 bases outside the gene matches. The germline V gene has CDR1 SGDLS and CDR2 YYNGEE. CDR3 length equals 19 residues. The DNA of the CDR3 is TGTGCCAGCAGCGCCTTTCCGGGACAGGGGATAACTGGGGCCAACGTCCTGACTTTC. It is translated as CASSAFPGQGITGANVLTF. Full variable domain (missing parts from reference TRBV9 and TRBJ2-6): DSGVTQTPKHLITATGQRVTLRCSPRSGDLSVYWYQQSLDQGLQFLIQYYNGEERAKGNILERFSAQQFPDLHSELNLSSLELGDSALYFCASSAFPGQGITGANVLTFGAGSRLTVL.

The rearrangement uses TRBV10-3 and TRBJ2-7; weak D call: TRBD2 (5 bases). Germline V lookup: CDR1 ENHRY, CDR2 SYGVKD. V gave up 3 bases and J gave up 1 base, with 10 bases separating them. The CDR3 loop spans 14 amino acids. Written as DNA, the CDR3 is TGTGCCATCAGTGACGGGGTTTTATCCTACGAGCAGTACTTC. This gives the protein CAISDGVLSYEQYF.

The chain has TRBV28 and TRBJ1-5; D gene uncertain. Germline values: CDR1 MDHEN, CDR2 SYDVKM. V lost 3 bases, J lost 3 bases, and 9 bases lay in between. The CDR3 spans 14 residues. CDR3 loop: CASSFGGINQPQHF. The CDR3 DNA reads TGTGCCAGCAGTTTCGGAGGGATCAATCAGCCCCAGCATTTT. Using reference TRBV28 and TRBJ1-5 for the parts outside the CDR3, the full variable domain is DVKVTQSSRYLVKRTGEKVFLECVQDMDHENMFWYRQDPGLGLRLIYFSYDVKMKEKGDIPEGYSVSREKKERFSLILESASTNQTSMYLCASSFGGINQPQHFGDGTRLSIL.